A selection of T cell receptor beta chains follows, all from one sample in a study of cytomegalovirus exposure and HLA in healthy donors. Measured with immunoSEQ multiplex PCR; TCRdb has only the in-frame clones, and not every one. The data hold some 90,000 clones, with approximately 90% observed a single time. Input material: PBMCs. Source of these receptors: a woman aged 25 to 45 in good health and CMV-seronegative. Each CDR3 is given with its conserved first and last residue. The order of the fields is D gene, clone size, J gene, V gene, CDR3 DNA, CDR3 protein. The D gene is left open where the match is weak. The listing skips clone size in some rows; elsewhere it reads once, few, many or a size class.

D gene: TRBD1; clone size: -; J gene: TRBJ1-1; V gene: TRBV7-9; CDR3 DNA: TGTGCCAGCAGCTTAGGACAGGGGAACACTGAAGCTTTCTTT; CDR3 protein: CASSLGQGNTEAFF
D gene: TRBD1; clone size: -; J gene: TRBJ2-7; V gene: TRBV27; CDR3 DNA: TGTGCCAGCGGAACCGGGACAGGGGCCCGCGAGCAGTACTTC; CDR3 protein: CASGTGTGAREQYF
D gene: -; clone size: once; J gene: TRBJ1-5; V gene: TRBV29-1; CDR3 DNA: TGCAGCGTTGCAGGGGCGGACCAGCCCCAGCATTTT; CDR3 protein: CSVAGADQPQHF
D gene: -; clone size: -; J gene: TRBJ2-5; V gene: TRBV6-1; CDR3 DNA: TGTGCCAGCAGTGAAGCGCTTCAGGGCGGTAAGGGCGAGACCCAGTACTTC; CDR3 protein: CASSEALQGGKGETQYF
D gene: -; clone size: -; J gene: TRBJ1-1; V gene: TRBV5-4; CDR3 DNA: TGTGCCAGCAGGTGGGGGGGGAACACTGAAGCTTTCTTT; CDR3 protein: CASRWGGNTEAFF
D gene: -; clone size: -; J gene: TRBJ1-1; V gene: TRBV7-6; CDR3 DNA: TGTGCCAGCAGCTTAGCCATCTACAGCACTGAAGCTTTCTTT; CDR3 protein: CASSLAIYSTEAFF
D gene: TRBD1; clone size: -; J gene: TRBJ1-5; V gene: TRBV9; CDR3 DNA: TGTGCCAGCAGCTATGGACAGGGCGGCCACCAGCCCCAGCATTTT; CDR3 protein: CASSYGQGGHQPQHF
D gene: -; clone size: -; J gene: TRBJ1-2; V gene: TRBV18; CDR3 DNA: TGTGCCAGCTCACCGTTATCGCCACAAGACAGATCGAAGTTTAACTATGGCTACACCTTC; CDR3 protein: CASSPLSPQDRSKFNYGYTF
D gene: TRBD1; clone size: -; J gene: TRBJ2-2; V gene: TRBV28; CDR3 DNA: TGTGTCAGCAGTTTATATGACAGGGACGGGGAGCTGTTTTTT; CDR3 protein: CVSSLYDRDGELFF
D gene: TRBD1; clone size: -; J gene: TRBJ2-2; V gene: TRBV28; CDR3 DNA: TGTGCCAGCAGTTTATGGGGACAGGGGAGGACCGGGGAGCTGTTTTTT; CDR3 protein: CASSLWGQGRTGELFF
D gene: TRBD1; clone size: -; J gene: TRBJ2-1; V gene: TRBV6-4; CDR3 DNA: TGTGCCAGCAGCTTTTCCCACACCGGGACAGTTAATGAGCAGTTCTTC; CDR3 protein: CASSFSHTGTVNEQFF
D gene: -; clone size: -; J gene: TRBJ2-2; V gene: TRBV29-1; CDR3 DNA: TGCAGCGTTGACACAGGGATTAGCCGGGAGCTGTTTTTT; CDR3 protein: CSVDTGISRELFF
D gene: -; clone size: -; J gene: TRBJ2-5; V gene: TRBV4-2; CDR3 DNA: TGTGCCAGCAGCCAAGAACGGGTTTCGGAGACCCAGTACTTC; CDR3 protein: CASSQERVSETQYF
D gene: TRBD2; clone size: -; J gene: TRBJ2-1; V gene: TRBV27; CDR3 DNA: TGTGCCAGCAGAAGTGGGACTAGCGGGGTGTCCTCCTACAATGAGCAGTTCTTC; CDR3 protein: CASRSGTSGVSSYNEQFF
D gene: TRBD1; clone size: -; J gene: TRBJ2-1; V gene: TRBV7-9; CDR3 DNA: TGTGCCAGCAGCTTAGGAGGGGGGACAGGGAGGGACAATGAGCAGTTCTTC; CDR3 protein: CASSLGGGTGRDNEQFF
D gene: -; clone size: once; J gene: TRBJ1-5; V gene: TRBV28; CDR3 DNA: TGTGCCAGCAGTTTATTGGGACAAAGAAAACAGCCCCAGCATTTT; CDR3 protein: CASSLLGQRKQPQHF
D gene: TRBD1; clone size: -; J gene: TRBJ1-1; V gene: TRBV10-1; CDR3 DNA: TGCGCCAGCAGTGAATTCGGACAGGGTCTTCCTGAAGCTTTCTTT; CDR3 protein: CASSEFGQGLPEAFF
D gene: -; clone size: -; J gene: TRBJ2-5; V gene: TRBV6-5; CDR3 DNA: TGTGCGGCAGCCCGACTCACCTTAGAGACCCAGTACTTC; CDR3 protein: CAAARLTLETQYF
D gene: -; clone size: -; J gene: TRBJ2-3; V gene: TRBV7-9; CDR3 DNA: TGTGCCAGCAGCTTTACAAGGGGGACAGATACGCAGTATTTT; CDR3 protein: CASSFTRGTDTQYF
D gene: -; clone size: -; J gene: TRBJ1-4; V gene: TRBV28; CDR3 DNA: TGTGCCAGCAGTGTCACAGGGAGTGCTAATGAAAAACTGTTTTTT; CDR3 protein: CASSVTGSANEKLFF
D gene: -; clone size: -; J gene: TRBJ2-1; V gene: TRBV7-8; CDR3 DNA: TGTGCCAGCAGCTTAACTACGCGTAGCTCCTACAATGAGCAGTTCTTC; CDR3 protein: CASSLTTRSSYNEQFF
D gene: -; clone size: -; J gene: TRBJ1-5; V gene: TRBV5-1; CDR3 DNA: TGCGCCAGCAGCTTGTTAGGTGCAGGGAATCAGCCCCAGCATTTT; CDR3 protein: CASSLLGAGNQPQHF
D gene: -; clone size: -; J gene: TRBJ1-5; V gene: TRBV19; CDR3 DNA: TGTGCCAGTAGTATTCCCCTGGGAGAGCCCCAGCATTTT; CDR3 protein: CASSIPLGEPQHF
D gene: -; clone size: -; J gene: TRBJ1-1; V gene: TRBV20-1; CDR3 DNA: TGCAGTGCTCGATCGACACTTGCGGCTTTCTTT; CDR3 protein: CSARSTLAAFF
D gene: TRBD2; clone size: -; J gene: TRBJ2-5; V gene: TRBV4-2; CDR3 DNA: TGTGCCAGCAGCCACGGGACTAGCGGGGGGGAAGAGACCCAGTACTTC; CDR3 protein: CASSHGTSGGEETQYF
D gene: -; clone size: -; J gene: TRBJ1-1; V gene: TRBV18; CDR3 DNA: TGTGCCAGCTCACCACCGTACACCCAGAACACTGAAGCTTTCTTT; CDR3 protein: CASSPPYTQNTEAFF
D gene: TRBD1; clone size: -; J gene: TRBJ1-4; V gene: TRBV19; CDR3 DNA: TGTGCCAGTAGTGTACGCCGGGACAGGGGGCGCGATGAAAAACTGTTTTTT; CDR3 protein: CASSVRRDRGRDEKLFF
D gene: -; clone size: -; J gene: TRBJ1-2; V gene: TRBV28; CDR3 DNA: TGTGCCAGCAGTTTCGGGGGGGCCTATGGCTACACCTTC; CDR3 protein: CASSFGGAYGYTF
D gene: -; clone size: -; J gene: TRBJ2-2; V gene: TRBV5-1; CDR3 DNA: TGCGCCAGCAGCCAGAACACCGGGGAGCTGTTTTTT; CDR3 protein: CASSQNTGELFF
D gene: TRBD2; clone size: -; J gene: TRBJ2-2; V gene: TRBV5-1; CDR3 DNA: TGCGCCAGCCGCGGGGGTCGGGCCACCGGGGAGCTGTTTTTT; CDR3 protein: CASRGGRATGELFF
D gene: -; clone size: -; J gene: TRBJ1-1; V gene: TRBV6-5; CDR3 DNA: TGTGCCAGTTTTCAAACAGTGAACACTGAAGCTTTCTTT; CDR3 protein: CASFQTVNTEAFF
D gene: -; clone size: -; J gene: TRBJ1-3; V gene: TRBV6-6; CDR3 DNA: TGTGCCAGCGTGGGGTGGGGAGACACCATATATTTT; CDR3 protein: CASVGWGDTIYF
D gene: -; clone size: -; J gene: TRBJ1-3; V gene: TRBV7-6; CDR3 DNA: TGTGCCAGCAGCCCCTTGGGAGGGGGTGGTAGGGAATCTGGAAACACCATATATTTT; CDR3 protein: CASSPLGGGGRESGNTIYF
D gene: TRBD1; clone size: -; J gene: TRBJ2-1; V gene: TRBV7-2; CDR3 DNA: TGTGCCAGCAGCCTGACAGGGGGCAACTACAATGAGCAGTTCTTC; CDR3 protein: CASSLTGGNYNEQFF
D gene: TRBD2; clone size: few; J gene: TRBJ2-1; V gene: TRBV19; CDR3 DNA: TGTGCCAGTAATTTGCGGGGGGATAATGAGCAGTTCTTC; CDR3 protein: CASNLRGDNEQFF
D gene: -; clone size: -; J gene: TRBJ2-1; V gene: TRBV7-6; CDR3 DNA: TGTGCCAGCAGCCCATACAGGGAAGGTCCCAATGAGCAGTTCTTC; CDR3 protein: CASSPYREGPNEQFF
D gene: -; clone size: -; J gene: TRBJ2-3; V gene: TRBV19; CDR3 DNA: TGTGCCAGTAGCCCCACAGGGCGGTCAGGGGCAGATACGCAGTATTTT; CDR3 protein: CASSPTGRSGADTQYF
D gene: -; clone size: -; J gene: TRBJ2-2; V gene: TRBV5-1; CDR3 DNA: TGCGCCAGCGGCCCGGGCACCGGGGAGCTGTTTTTT; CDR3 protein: CASGPGTGELFF
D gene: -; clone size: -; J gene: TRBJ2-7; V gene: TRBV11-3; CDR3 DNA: TGTGCCAGCAGCCGCGGACATTCCGACGAGCAGTACTTC; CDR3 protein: CASSRGHSDEQYF
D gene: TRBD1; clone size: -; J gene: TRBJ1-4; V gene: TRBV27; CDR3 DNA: TGTGCCAGCAGTCTCAGGGGGATCGCTGAAAAACTGTTTTTT; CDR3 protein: CASSLRGIAEKLFF
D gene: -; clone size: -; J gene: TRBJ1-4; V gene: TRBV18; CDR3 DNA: TGTGCCAGCTCACCACAACAAAGTAATGAAAAACTGTTTTTT; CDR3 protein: CASSPQQSNEKLFF
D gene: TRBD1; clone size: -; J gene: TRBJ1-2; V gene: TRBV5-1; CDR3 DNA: TGCGCCAGCAGAGACAGGGGGCCAAATGGCTACACCTTC; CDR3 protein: CASRDRGPNGYTF
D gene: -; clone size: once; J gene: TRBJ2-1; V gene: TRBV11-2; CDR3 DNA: TGTGCCAGCAGCTTGCTTGTTAGTGGTTATGAGCAGTTCTTC; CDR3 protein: CASSLLVSGYEQFF
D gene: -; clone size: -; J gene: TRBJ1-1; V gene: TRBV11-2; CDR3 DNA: TGTGCCAGCAGCCGATCCCAGGTTTTAGGCACTGAAGCTTTCTTT; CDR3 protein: CASSRSQVLGTEAFF
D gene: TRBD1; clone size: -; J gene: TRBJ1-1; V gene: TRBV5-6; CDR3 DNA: TGTGCCAGCAGCTACCTAATGAGGGGACAGGGGAGGAACACTGAAGCTTTCTTT; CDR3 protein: CASSYLMRGQGRNTEAFF
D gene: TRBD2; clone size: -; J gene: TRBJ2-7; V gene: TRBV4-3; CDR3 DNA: TGCGCCAGCAGCCGCGCGGGAGTATCCTCGGGCGAGCAGTACTTC; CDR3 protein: CASSRAGVSSGEQYF